The text below deals with one T cell receptor (beta chain). TCRdb keeps only in-frame clones here, not all; method: immunoSEQ multiplex PCR. The table lists tens of thousands of clones, 82% of them singletons, with over 4% in the top ten. CD4+ cells and CD8+ cells were each obtained through positive magnetic bead selection, and their purity was assessed by flow cytometry. The sample originates from a study of somatic mutations in cytotoxic T cells in rheumatoid arthritis. Germline loops: CDR1 GTSNPN, CDR2 SVGIG (reference sequence). Trimming took 7 bases from V and 5 from J, leaving 17 bases between them. This CDR3 has 13 amino acids.

The chain recombines TRBV30 with TRBJ1-2; no clear D gene. The clonotype was recovered from a man aged 50-60 years in good health. The specimen sequenced was CD8+ T cells sorted from blood. The CDR3 loop reads CASNSILGYGYTF. In DNA, the CDR3 is TGTGCCTCAAACAGCATACTGGGGTATGGCTACACCTTC.